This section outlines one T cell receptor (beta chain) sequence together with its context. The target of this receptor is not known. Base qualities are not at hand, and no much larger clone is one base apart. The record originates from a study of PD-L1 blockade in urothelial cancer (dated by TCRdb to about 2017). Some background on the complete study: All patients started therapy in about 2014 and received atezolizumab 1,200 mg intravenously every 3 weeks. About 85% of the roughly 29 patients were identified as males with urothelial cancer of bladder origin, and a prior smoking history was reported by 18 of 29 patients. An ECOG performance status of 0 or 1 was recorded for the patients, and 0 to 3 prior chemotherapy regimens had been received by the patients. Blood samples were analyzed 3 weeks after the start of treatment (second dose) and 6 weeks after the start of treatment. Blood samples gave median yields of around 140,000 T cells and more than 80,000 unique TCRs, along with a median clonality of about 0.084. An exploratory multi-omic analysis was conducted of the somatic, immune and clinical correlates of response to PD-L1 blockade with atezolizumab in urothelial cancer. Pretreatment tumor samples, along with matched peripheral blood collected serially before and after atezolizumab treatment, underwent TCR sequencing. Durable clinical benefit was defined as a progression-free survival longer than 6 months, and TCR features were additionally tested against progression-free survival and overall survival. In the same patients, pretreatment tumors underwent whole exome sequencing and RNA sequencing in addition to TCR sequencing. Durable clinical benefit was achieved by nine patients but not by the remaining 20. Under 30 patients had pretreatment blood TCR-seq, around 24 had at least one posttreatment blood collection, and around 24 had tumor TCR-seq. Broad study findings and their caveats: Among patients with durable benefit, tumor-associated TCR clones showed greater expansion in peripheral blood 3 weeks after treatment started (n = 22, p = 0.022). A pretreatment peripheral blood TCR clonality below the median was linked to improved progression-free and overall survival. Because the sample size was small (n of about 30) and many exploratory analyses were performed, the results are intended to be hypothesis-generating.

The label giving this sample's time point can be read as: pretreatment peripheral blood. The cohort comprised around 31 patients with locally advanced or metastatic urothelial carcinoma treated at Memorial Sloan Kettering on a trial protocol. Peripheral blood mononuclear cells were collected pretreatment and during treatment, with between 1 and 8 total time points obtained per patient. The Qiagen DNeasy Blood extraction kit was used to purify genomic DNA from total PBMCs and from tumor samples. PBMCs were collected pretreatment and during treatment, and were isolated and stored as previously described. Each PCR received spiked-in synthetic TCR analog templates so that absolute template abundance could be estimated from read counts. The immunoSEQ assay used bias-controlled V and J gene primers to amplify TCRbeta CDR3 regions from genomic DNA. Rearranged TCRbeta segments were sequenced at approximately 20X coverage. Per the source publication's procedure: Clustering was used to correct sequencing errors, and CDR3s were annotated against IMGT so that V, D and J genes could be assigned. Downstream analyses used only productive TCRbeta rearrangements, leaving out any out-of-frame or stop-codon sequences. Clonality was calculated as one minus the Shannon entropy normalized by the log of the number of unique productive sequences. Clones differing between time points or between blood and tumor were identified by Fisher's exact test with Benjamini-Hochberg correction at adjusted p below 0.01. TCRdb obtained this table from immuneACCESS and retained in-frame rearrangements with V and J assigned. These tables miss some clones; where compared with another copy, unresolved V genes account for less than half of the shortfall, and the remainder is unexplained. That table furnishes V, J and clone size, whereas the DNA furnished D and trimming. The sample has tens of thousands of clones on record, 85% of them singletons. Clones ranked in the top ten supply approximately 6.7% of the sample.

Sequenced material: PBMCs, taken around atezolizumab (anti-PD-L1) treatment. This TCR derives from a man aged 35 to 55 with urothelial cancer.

The nucleotide sequence reads as follows: TGTGCCAGCAGCTTGAACCTACAGAATCAAGAGACCCAGTACTTC. Its product reads: CASSLNLQNQETQYF. The V and J segments used are TRBV11-2 and TRBJ2-5; the D gene is unclear. V drops 3 bases and J drops 2 bases, leaving 13 bases in between. Reading the germline V gene gives CDR1 SGHAT and CDR2 FQNNGV. Measured from the cysteine to the phenylalanine, the CDR3 is 15 residues long. Only the CDR3 region is kept as DNA, spanning 45 bases read in frame from base 1. When the CDR3 is completed using the reference TRBV11-2 and TRBJ2-5 genes on either side, the full variable domain is EAGVAQSPRYKIIEKRQSVAFWCNPISGHATLYWYQQILGQGPKLLIQFQNNGVVDDSQLPKDRFSAERLKGVDSTLKIQPAKLEDSAVYLCASSLNLQNQETQYFGPGTRLLVL.